Presented here are 5 T cell receptor beta chains from one specimen sequenced in a study of T cells in Graves' hyperthyroidism and ophthalmopathy. TCR beta CDR3 regions were amplified from RNA. The TCR CDR3 first-round RT-PCR relied on the HTBI primer set. TCRdb re-called the multiplex PCR reads with MiXCR, one entry per CDR3 protein. The profile shows around 600,000 distinct CDR3 sequences, roughly 15% of them singletons. Sequencing was performed on blood. The receptor set was obtained from a woman aged 50 to 65 with Graves' ophthalmopathy.

In its sample, this clonotype was seen many times. The rearrangement uses TRBV10-3 and TRBJ2-1; TRBD1 aligns across 9 bases. CDR3 size: 15 residues. Germline-derived CDR1 and CDR2 are ENHRY and SYGVKD. V shed 2 bases and J 4 bases; nucleotides not matched to a gene: 3. Here the CDR3 reads CAISEGQGSYNEQFF. For the CDR3, the DNA is TGTGCCATCAGTGAGGGACAGGGGTCTTACAATGAGCAGTTCTTC.

This clonotype was observed at least ten times. A much bigger clone sits one base away, suggesting this may be a read error. The chain links TRBV12-3 or TRBV12-4 to TRBJ1-1; no clear D. Trimming left V 1 base short and J 1 base short, with 4 bases between. The CDR3 extends over 13 amino acids. The CDR3 region is CASSLVANTEAFF. In DNA form, the CDR3 reads TGTGCCAGCAGTTTAGTGGCGAACACTGAAGCTTTCTTT.

A remark on this clonotype: A read error is likely, as this CDR3 ends without the conserved phenylalanine or tryptophan. This chain connects TRBV2 to TRBJ1-3, with 7 bases aligning to TRBD1. Germline assignment: CDR1 SNHLY and CDR2 FYNNEI. J lost 4 bases, V lost 4 bases, and 7 bases had no gene match. This CDR3 contains 15 residues. The CDR3 here is CASSADRVAGNTIYL. CDR3 DNA sequence: TGTGCCAGCAGTGCTGACAGGGTGGCGGGAAACACCATATATCTT.

This clonotype has a count of ten or more. The chain has TRBV7-3 and TRBJ2-3; 9 positions match TRBD1. CDR1 and CDR2 from the germline V gene are SGHTA and FQGTGA. This CDR3 has 15 amino acids. Losses at the gene ends were 4 bases for V and 4 bases for J; bases not matched to a gene: 6. CDR3 sequence reads: CASSSTGGRSDTQYF. The CDR3 nucleotides are TGTGCCAGCAGCTCGACAGGGGGGAGGTCAGATACGCAGTATTTT.

This clonotype was found a few times. This chain links TRBV28 with TRBJ1-5; no reliable D call. Trimming cost V 10 bases and J 4 bases, with 29 bases left between them. The CDR3 is 18 residues long. Germline V lookup: CDR1 MDHEN, CDR2 SYDVKM. In nucleotides, the CDR3 is TGTGCCATTCATCCGTTAACCAAACAGAGGGAAGGAAATCAGCCCCAGCATTTT. Residues: CAIHPLTKQREGNQPQHF.